Below, 9 T cell receptor beta chains from the same sample are listed, as sequenced in a study of Graves' ophthalmopathy and Graves' hyperthyroidism. Scientists amplified the TCR beta CDR3 regions from RNA transcripts. HTBI primers were employed in first-round RT-PCR, then a second-round multiplex PCR followed. From the multiplex PCR reads, TCRdb called clonotypes with MiXCR, one entry per CDR3 protein. The sample comprises around 1,000,000 distinct CDR3 sequences, 36% of which are singletons, and approximately 10% rests with the top ten. The sequenced material came from peripheral blood or thyroid tissue (not recorded which). Source of these receptors: an adult man with Graves' hyperthyroidism.

About this clonotype: At one boundary the junction diverges from the germline segment, which might be a read error. The J gene is TRBJ2-7, the V gene TRBV10-3; D might be TRBD2 (6 bases). CDR1 and CDR2 (germline): ENHRY, SYGVKD. CDR3 length: 15 residues. The CDR3 nucleotides read TGTGCCAGCAGTTACCTCCCGGGAGCGACCTACGAGCAGTACTTC. Protein: CASSYLPGATYEQYF.

This clonotype has just a few counts. The chain combines TRBV7-8 with TRBJ2-7, with D unclear. The DNA end is a closer match to TRBJ2-5, so the J assignment may be wrong. Germline V gene lookup returns CDR1 SGHVS and CDR2 FQNEAQ. The length of the CDR3 is 14 residues. The CDR3 protein is CASSLRQTSETQYF. The CDR3 bases are TGTGCCAGCAGCTTACGGCAGACCTCGGAGACCCAGTACTTC.

This clonotype was seen many times. The chain couples TRBV9 to TRBJ1-2; D gene uncertain. The length of the CDR3 is 12 residues. V lost 5 bases and J lost 10, with 15 bases in between. The germline V gene encodes CDR1 SGDLS and CDR2 YYNGEE. The CDR3: CASSPFGRDYTF. The CDR3 region has the DNA TGTGCCAGCAGTCCATTCGGGAGGGACTACACCTTC.

J is TRBJ2-1 and V is TRBV29-1; D is unclear. The germline V gene encodes CDR1 SQVTM and CDR2 ANQGSEA. The CDR3 is made up of 16 amino acids. V dropped 3 bases and J dropped 0 bases, with 15 bases sitting between them. This CDR3 is CSVDLRGASSYNEQFF. For the CDR3, the DNA is TGCAGCGTTGATCTCAGAGGCGCGAGCTCCTACAATGAGCAGTTCTTC.

This clonotype was seen repeatedly, ten times or more. The chain carries TRBV29-1 and TRBJ1-1; no reliable D call. In germline, CDR1 is SQVTM, CDR2 ANQGSEA. The CDR3 contains 13 residues. The V end was cut by 6 bases, the J end by 5 bases, with 16 bases between. CDR3 sequence: CSVPFFVGTEAFF. The CDR3 nucleotides read TGCAGCGTACCGTTTTTTGTCGGAACTGAAGCTTTCTTT. Based on the CDR3 plus reference TRBV29-1 and TRBJ1-1, the full variable domain is SAVISQKPSRDICQRGTSLTIQCQVDSQVTMMFWYRQQPGQSLTLIATANQGSEATYESGFVIDKFPISRPNLTFSTLTVSNMSPEDSSIYLCSVPFFVGTEAFFGQGTRLTVV.

V and J are TRBV10-3 and TRBJ2-7; 7 nucleotides match TRBD1. The CDR3 totals 15 residues. Losses at the gene ends were 2 bases for V and 1 base for J; bases not matched to a gene: 5. CDR1 and CDR2 (germline): ENHRY, SYGVKD. The CDR3 protein is CAISEQQGDSYEQYF. The CDR3 nucleotides are TGTGCCATCAGTGAGCAGCAGGGGGATTCCTACGAGCAGTACTTC.

The table lists this clonotype with many counts. This chain joins TRBV7-9 and TRBJ2-7; 9 bases are shared with TRBD2. Germline CDR1 reads SEHNR; CDR2 reads FQNEAQ (reference sequence). This CDR3 is 15 amino acids long. Unmatched junction bases numbered 9, after V lost 4 bases and J lost 5 bases. The CDR3 DNA reads as TGTGCCAGCAGCTCCGAGCGGGAGGAAAGGGACGAGCAGTACTTC. Protein product: CASSSEREERDEQYF. Using reference TRBV7-9 and TRBJ2-7 for the parts outside the CDR3, the full variable domain is DTGVSQNPRHKITKRGQNVTFRCDPISEHNRLYWYRQTLGQGPEFLTYFQNEAQLEKSRLLSDRFSAERPKGSFSTLEIQRTEQGDSAMYLCASSSEREERDEQYFGPGTRLTVT.

The rearrangement joins TRBV20-1 to TRBJ1-4, with D possibly being TRBD1 (5 bases). Per the germline V gene, CDR1 is DFQATT and CDR2 is SNEGSKA (reference sequence). V dropped 1 base and J dropped 7 bases, with 13 bases sitting between them. The CDR3 has 14 amino acids. The CDR3: CSARGSDGGEKLFF. As DNA, the CDR3 is TGCAGTGCTAGAGGATCGGACGGGGGTGAAAAACTGTTTTTT.

This clonotype has more than one count but fewer than ten. The CDR3 DNA is TGTGCCAGCAGCTTGGGTGCGGAGGGCCGGTCACCCCTCCACTTT. It specifies CASSLGAEGRSPLHF. V and J are TRBV7-2 and TRBJ1-6; D call uncertain. The CDR3 sequence is 15 residues long. V was shortened by 3 bases and J by 10 bases, with 16 bases between the two germline ends. The V gene's germline CDR1 is SGHTA and CDR2 FQGNSA.